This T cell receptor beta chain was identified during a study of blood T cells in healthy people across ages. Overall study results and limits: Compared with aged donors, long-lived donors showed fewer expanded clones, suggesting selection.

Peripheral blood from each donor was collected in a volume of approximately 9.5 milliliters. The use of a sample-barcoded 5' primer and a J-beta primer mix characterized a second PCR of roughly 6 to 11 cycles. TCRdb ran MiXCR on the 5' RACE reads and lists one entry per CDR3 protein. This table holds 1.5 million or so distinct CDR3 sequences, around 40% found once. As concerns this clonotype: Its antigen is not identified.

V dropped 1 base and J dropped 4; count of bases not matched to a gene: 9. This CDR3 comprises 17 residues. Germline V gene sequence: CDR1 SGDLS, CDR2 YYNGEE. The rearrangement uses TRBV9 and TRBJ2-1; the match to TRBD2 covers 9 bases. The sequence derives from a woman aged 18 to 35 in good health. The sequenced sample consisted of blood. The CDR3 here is CASSVSKLAGKYNEQFF. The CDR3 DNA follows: TGTGCCAGCAGCGTAAGTAAGCTAGCGGGGAAGTACAATGAGCAGTTCTTC.